The source of this T cell receptor (beta chain) is a study of cytotoxic CD8 clonotypes in ibrutinib-treated CLL. Study as a whole: Overall, about 25 responses were partial and 2 complete; following median roughly six years, about 15 patients stayed remitted and about twelve progressed. General study points: Stable or contracted on treatment, public clonotypes were also uncommon.

To note about this clone: Its antigen is currently unknown.

CDR1 is SQVTM and CDR2 is ANQGSEA in the germline V gene. V was clipped by 2 bases and J by 0 bases, with 11 bases between them. The CDR3 has 15 residues. Only in-frame clones appear in the TCRdb table, and some are missing; sequencing was by immunoSEQ multiplex PCR. This sample carries about 300,000 clones, roughly 76% of them seen once, and the ten largest clones take 5.6%. This material consisted of PBMCs, taken at disease progression, from a patient treated with ibrutinib. The chain employs TRBV29-1 and TRBJ2-1; D is perhaps TRBD1 (6 bases). This TCR derives from a human donor with chronic lymphocytic leukemia. DNA of the CDR3: TGCAGCGTTGAACGGCAGGGGAGCTCCTACAATGAGCAGTTCTTC. Protein sequence: CSVERQGSSYNEQFF.